This T cell receptor (beta chain) is drawn from a study of blood T cell repertoires in COVID-19. Per germline, CDR1 SGHAT and CDR2 FQNNGV. The length of the CDR3 is 16 residues. Trimming pared 1 base from V and 0 bases from J, leaving 10 bases between. Data came from immunoSEQ multiplex PCR; TCRdb stores just in-frame clones and leaves some out. In the table there are some 390,000 clones, about nine tenths of which are singletons. The chain couples TRBV11-2 to TRBJ1-3, with a possible D match to TRBD1 (5 bases). The source is a woman in her forties with COVID-19, enrolled during active disease. Sequencing input: peripheral blood. CDR3: CASSLVRGLSGNTIYF. The CDR3 DNA is TGTGCCAGCAGCTTAGTTAGGGGCCTCTCTGGAAACACCATATATTTT.